Below are 21 T cell receptor beta chains sequenced from a single sample in a study of OX40 agonist ivuxolimab in advanced cancers. Repertoires were generated with immunoSEQ multiplex PCR, while TCRdb's copy carries only in-frame clones and drops some. The sample has more than 85,000 clones, roughly 91% seen once; the top ten hold around 0.3%. The material sequenced was CD4+ or CD8+ T cells sorted from blood, taken in a trial of the OX40 agonist ivuxolimab. The receptors were gathered from an adult with an advanced solid tumor such as melanoma, head and neck, liver or kidney cancer.

This rearrangement joins TRBV11-2 to TRBJ2-1; 9 nucleotides line up with TRBD2. This CDR3 has 16 amino acids. CDR1 and CDR2 (germline): SGHAT, FQNNGV. V was pared by 1 base and J by 8 bases, with 9 bases of the junction left unmatched. The CDR3 region is CASSLGLVAGGDEQFF. In DNA, the CDR3 is TGTGCCAGCAGCTTAGGGTTGGTGGCGGGAGGGGATGAGCAGTTCTTC. Full variable domain (outside the CDR3, taken from reference TRBV11-2 and TRBJ2-1): EAGVAQSPRYKIIEKRQSVAFWCNPISGHATLYWYQQILGQGPKLLIQFQNNGVVDDSQLPKDRFSAERLKGVDSTLKIQPAKLEDSAVYLCASSLGLVAGGDEQFFGPGTRLTVL.

The rearrangement links TRBV2 to TRBJ1-5, with unresolved D. CDR1 and CDR2 (germline): SNHLY, FYNNEI. V was pared by 5 bases and J by 5 bases, with 10 bases between. The length of the CDR3 is 13 residues. CDR3 sequence reads: CASSLDVYQPQHF. The CDR3 region has the DNA TGTGCCAGCAGTCTGGACGTATATCAGCCCCAGCATTTT.

The chain recombines TRBV6-1 with TRBJ1-2; the D gene is possibly TRBD1 (5 bases). Germline V gene lookup returns CDR1 MNHNS and CDR2 SASEGT. Trimming removed 2 bases at V and 5 bases at J, with 15 bases between. The CDR3 consists of 15 residues. The CDR3 region has the DNA TGTGCCAGCAGTGAACGAGAACAGGCCTATTATGGCTACACCTTC. This translates into CASSEREQAYYGYTF.

The chain joins TRBV7-9 to TRBJ1-1; 8 nucleotides match TRBD1. CDR1 is SEHNR and CDR2 is FQNEAQ in the germline V gene (reference sequence). The CDR3 length is 16 residues. V lost 4 bases to trimming and J lost 5 bases; unmatched junction nucleotides: 12. The CDR3 region is CASSSYGQGSLTEAFF. The CDR3 DNA reads TGTGCCAGCAGCTCCTACGGACAGGGAAGTTTGACTGAAGCTTTCTTT.

This chain's CDR3 is CASSFGLDGYTF. The CDR3 bases are TGTGCCAGCAGTTTCGGACTGGATGGCTACACCTTC. The gene calls are TRBV28 and TRBJ1-2; D gene unclear. The CDR3 extends over 12 amino acids. Germline CDR1 and CDR2: MDHEN and SYDVKM. The germline V and J ends were trimmed by 3 bases and 6 bases, with 8 bases remaining between them.

DNA of the CDR3: TGTGCCAGCAGCTCCTGGACCTACGAGCAGTACTTC. It encodes CASSSWTYEQYF. The rearrangement uses TRBV5-4 and TRBJ2-7; D unresolved. CDR3 length equals 12 residues. Germline CDR1 reads SGHNT; CDR2 reads YYREEE (reference sequence). V lost 3 bases and J 2 bases, leaving 6 bases between the germline ends. The whole variable domain, filled in from reference TRBV5-4 and TRBJ2-7, reads ETGVTQSPTHLIKTRGQQVTLRCSSQSGHNTVSWYQQALGQGPQFIFQYYREEENGRGNFPPRFSGLQFPNYSSELNVNALELDDSALYLCASSSWTYEQYFGPGTRLTVT.

The chain is built from TRBV2 and TRBJ2-7, with D perhaps given as TRBD1 or TRBD2 (5 bases each). CDR1 is SNHLY, CDR2 FYNNEI, per germline. Trimming took 9 bases from V and 6 from J, leaving 12 bases between them. This CDR3 contains 11 residues. In nucleotides, the CDR3 is TGTGCCAGTGGGGGTACTAGCGAGCAGTACTTC. It encodes CASGGTSEQYF.

The V call is TRBV4-1, the J call TRBJ2-7; no definite D call. The germline V gene has CDR1 MGHRA and CDR2 YSYEKL. Trimming left V 1 base short and J 3 bases short, with 7 bases between. The CDR3 is 13 amino acids. CDR3 DNA: TGCGCCAGCAGCCAAGGGAGCCTCTACGAGCAGTACTTC. Its translation: CASSQGSLYEQYF.

This chain connects TRBV11-2 to TRBJ1-4, with D possibly matching TRBD1 (6 bases). The CDR3 is 13 residues long. Looked up from germline, CDR1 is SGHAT and CDR2 is FQNNGV. V dropped 4 bases and J dropped 8 bases, with 11 bases sitting between them. Here the CDR3 DNA reads TGTGCCAGCAGCTCGGGGGGGCCCGAAAAACTGTTTTTT. Amino acid sequence: CASSSGGPEKLFF.

The rearrangement links TRBV7-9 to TRBJ2-2, with 9 bases identical to TRBD2. V gave up 5 bases and J gave up 0 bases; unmatched junction bases: 4. Germline V lookup: CDR1 SEHNR, CDR2 FQNEAQ (reference sequence). The CDR3 sequence is 16 residues long. The CDR3 region has the DNA TGTGCCAGCAGCCCTAGACTAGCGGCGAACACCGGGGAGCTGTTTTTT. This encodes CASSPRLAANTGELFF. Using reference TRBV7-9 and TRBJ2-2 for the parts outside the CDR3, the full variable domain is DTGVSQNPRHKITKRGQNVTFRCDPISEHNRLYWYRQTLGQGPEFLTYFQNEAQLEKSRLLSDRFSAERPKGSFSTLEIQRTEQGDSAMYLCASSPRLAANTGELFFGEGSRLTVL.

In this sample, this clone turned up once. The chain has TRBV6-5 and TRBJ2-7; the match to TRBD2 covers 7 bases. The ends lost 6 bases at V and 4 bases at J; junction bases unmatched: 12. CDR3 length: 15 residues. Germline V gene lookup returns CDR1 MNHEY and CDR2 SVGAGI. CDR3 sequence reads: CASRAAAGPQYEQYF. In DNA form, the CDR3 reads TGTGCCAGCAGGGCGGCAGCGGGACCACAGTACGAGCAGTACTTC.

V and J are TRBV18 and TRBJ2-3; no clear D. V was trimmed by 3 bases and J by 0 bases, leaving 7 bases between them. The CDR3 sequence is 14 residues long. CDR1 is KGHSH, CDR2 LQKENI, per germline. CDR3 sequence: CASSPIDSTDTQYF. In DNA form, the CDR3 reads TGTGCCAGCTCACCGATAGACAGCACAGATACGCAGTATTTT. The full variable domain, with the rest looked up from reference TRBV18 and TRBJ2-3, is NAGVMQNPRHLVRRRGQEARLRCSPMKGHSHVYWYRQLPEEGLKFMVYLQKENIIDESGMPKERFSAEFPKEGPSILRIQQVVRGDSAAYFCASSPIDSTDTQYFGPGTRLTVL.

The chain has TRBV28 and TRBJ2-4; 8 positions match TRBD2. V lost 8 bases and J lost 8; bases outside the gene matches: 8. This CDR3 spans 13 amino acids. CDR1 and CDR2 from the germline V gene are MDHEN and SYDVKM. CDR3 sequence reads: CASFSGNGHIQYF. CDR3 DNA: TGTGCCAGCTTTAGCGGGAATGGCCACATTCAGTACTTC.

CDR3 sequence (DNA): TGTGCCAGTAGTATTCTACGGGGCCGGGGGTCTATCGTTAGCAATCAGCCCCAGCATTTT. It is translated as CASSILRGRGSIVSNQPQHF. V usage is TRBV19 and J usage is TRBJ1-5; D may be TRBD1 (5 bases). Germline V lookup: CDR1 LNHDA, CDR2 SQIVND (reference sequence). The CDR3 contains 20 residues. V was shortened by 3 bases and J by 0 bases, with 24 bases between the two germline ends.

The rearrangement links TRBV5-1 to TRBJ2-5; TRBD2 aligns across 8 bases. The CDR3 is made up of 15 amino acids. Per germline, CDR1 SGHRS and CDR2 YFSETQ. The V and J ends lost 3 bases and 4 bases, in that order; junction bases with no gene match: 8. The CDR3 bases are TGCGCCAGCAGCTCGGGGGGGCGAGGGAGAGAGACCCAGTACTTC. Translating gives CASSSGGRGRETQYF.

This clone was seen a single time. The CDR3 coding sequence is TGTGCCAGCAGCTTGGAAAGGGGCGAGCAGTACTTC. This gives the protein CASSLERGEQYF. The V gene is TRBV5-4, the J gene TRBJ2-7; perhaps TRBD1 as D (5 bases). In germline, CDR1 is SGHNT, CDR2 YYREEE (reference sequence). There are 12 residues in the CDR3. The V and J ends lost 0 bases and 6 bases respectively, with 7 bases between them.

This clone has just a few counts. CDR3 loop: CASYTGGPTGELFF. CDR3 nucleotides: TGTGCCAGCTATACAGGGGGCCCTACCGGGGAGCTGTTTTTT. The chain links TRBV6-5 to TRBJ2-2; 9 nucleotides align to TRBD1. This CDR3 region has 14 residues. Germline lookup yields CDR1 MNHEY and CDR2 SVGAGI. The J segment lost 5 bases and the V segment lost 8 bases, leaving 6 bases of the junction unmatched.

This clone was seen once. The chain has TRBV7-2 and TRBJ2-5; D might be TRBD1 (6 bases). V was clipped by 1 base and J by 5 bases, with 11 bases between them. This CDR3 spans 14 amino acids. Germline-derived CDR1 and CDR2 are SGHTA and FQGNSA. The CDR3 sequence is CASSLGGHGETQYF. The CDR3 DNA is TGTGCCAGCAGCTTAGGGGGGCATGGGGAGACCCAGTACTTC.

This clone was found once. The chain is built from TRBV6-9 and TRBJ2-4; D might be TRBD1 (5 bases). The length of the CDR3 is 10 residues. Between the trimmed V and J ends, which lost 11 bases and 15 bases, there was a span of 17 bases. CDR1 MNHGY and CDR2 SVAAGI come from the germline V gene. This CDR3 is CAPRAGQPYF. DNA of the CDR3: TGTGCCCCCAGGGCAGGTCAGCCGTACTTC.

The rearrangement joins TRBV7-2 to TRBJ2-4, with a weak D call TRBD2 (5 bases). CDR1 and CDR2 from the germline V gene are SGHTA and FQGNSA. Between the trimmed V and J ends, which lost 3 bases and 4 bases, there was a span of 13 bases. The CDR3 has 15 amino acids. CDR3: CASSFTRTGKNIQYF. The CDR3 nucleotides are TGTGCCAGCAGCTTCACCCGGACGGGGAAAAACATTCAGTACTTC.

The V call is TRBV2, the J call TRBJ2-3, with TRBD2 matching over 9 bases. The CDR3 covers 16 residues. CDR1 SNHLY and CDR2 FYNNEI come from the germline V gene. The V and J ends lost 7 bases and 5 bases, in that order; junction bases with no gene match: 13. The CDR3 nucleotides are TGTGCCAGCACCCCCCCCAGCGGGAGGTTCTTAGATACGCAGTATTTT. It encodes CASTPPSGRFLDTQYF.